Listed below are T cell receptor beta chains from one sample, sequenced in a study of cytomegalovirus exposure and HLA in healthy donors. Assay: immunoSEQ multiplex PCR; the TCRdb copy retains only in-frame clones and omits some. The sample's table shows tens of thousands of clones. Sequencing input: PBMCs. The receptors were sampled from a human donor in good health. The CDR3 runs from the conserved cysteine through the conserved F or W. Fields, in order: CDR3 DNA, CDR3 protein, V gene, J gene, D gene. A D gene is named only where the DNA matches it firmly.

CDR3 DNA: TGTGCCACCAGCAGAGATCTGGGGGGGGGTGCCAAAAACATTCAGTACTTC
CDR3 protein: CATSRDLGGGAKNIQYF
V gene: TRBV15
J gene: TRBJ2-4
D gene: TRBD2

CDR3 DNA: TGTGCCAGCAGTGAACCGAACTATGGCTACACCTTC
CDR3 protein: CASSEPNYGYTF
V gene: TRBV6-1
J gene: TRBJ1-2
D gene: .

CDR3 DNA: TGTGCCAGCAGCTTAGAACGGCGGGGCACAGATACGCAGTATTTT
CDR3 protein: CASSLERRGTDTQYF
V gene: TRBV11-2
J gene: TRBJ2-3
D gene: .

CDR3 DNA: TGTGCCAGCAGCACCGGGACAACTAACACAGATACGCAGTATTTT
CDR3 protein: CASSTGTTNTDTQYF
V gene: TRBV7-9
J gene: TRBJ2-3
D gene: .

CDR3 DNA: TGTGCCACCAGCCCTGGGACACCCAGAAATGAAAAACTGTTTTTT
CDR3 protein: CATSPGTPRNEKLFF
V gene: TRBV15
J gene: TRBJ1-4
D gene: .

CDR3 DNA: TGCGCCAGCAGCCGGGACCAGGGGTTCTCACCCCTCCACTTT
CDR3 protein: CASSRDQGFSPLHF
V gene: TRBV5-1
J gene: TRBJ1-6
D gene: .

CDR3 DNA: TGTGCCACCAGCTTTATGGGACAGGGGATGTCTGGCTACACCTTC
CDR3 protein: CATSFMGQGMSGYTF
V gene: TRBV15
J gene: TRBJ1-2
D gene: TRBD1

CDR3 DNA: TGTGCCAGCAGACAGGGTGGCAATCAGCCCCAGCATTTT
CDR3 protein: CASRQGGNQPQHF
V gene: TRBV27
J gene: TRBJ1-5
D gene: .

CDR3 DNA: TGTGCCAGCAGTGAGGGGACTAGCGGGGGCGGAACCCAGTACTTC
CDR3 protein: CASSEGTSGGGTQYF
V gene: TRBV25-1
J gene: TRBJ2-5
D gene: TRBD2

CDR3 DNA: TGTGCCAGCAGCTCCAGGTCGGATGGCACTGAAGCTTTCTTT
CDR3 protein: CASSSRSDGTEAFF
V gene: TRBV7-3
J gene: TRBJ1-1
D gene: .

CDR3 DNA: TGTGCCTGGAGTTCGGGACAGGGAAGAACTAATGAAAAACTGTTTTTT
CDR3 protein: CAWSSGQGRTNEKLFF
V gene: TRBV30
J gene: TRBJ1-4
D gene: TRBD1

CDR3 DNA: TGTGCCAGCAGTCGATCCTCGCGCGGCAATCAGCCCCAGCATTTT
CDR3 protein: CASSRSSRGNQPQHF
V gene: TRBV6-5
J gene: TRBJ1-5
D gene: .

CDR3 DNA: TGCGCCAGCAGCTTGGCTCCGGGCAGGGCGAACACTGAAGCTTTCTTT
CDR3 protein: CASSLAPGRANTEAFF
V gene: TRBV5-1
J gene: TRBJ1-1
D gene: .

CDR3 DNA: TGTGCCAGTCTGGGGGCTCAGGGGACCGAGCAGTTCTTC
CDR3 protein: CASLGAQGTEQFF
V gene: TRBV19
J gene: TRBJ2-1
D gene: .

CDR3 DNA: TGTGCCAGCTCCCGGGGGGGAGGGGTTGAAGCTTTCTTT
CDR3 protein: CASSRGGGVEAFF
V gene: TRBV18
J gene: TRBJ1-1
D gene: .

CDR3 DNA: TGTGCCAGCAGCAAAGACAGGGGGAATGAAAAACTGTTTTTT
CDR3 protein: CASSKDRGNEKLFF
V gene: TRBV4-2
J gene: TRBJ1-4
D gene: TRBD1

CDR3 DNA: TGCGCCAGCAGCTTGGCAGGGGGCCGAGATACGCAGTATTTT
CDR3 protein: CASSLAGGRDTQYF
V gene: TRBV5-1
J gene: TRBJ2-3
D gene: TRBD1

CDR3 DNA: TGTGCCAGCAGTGACGGGGGGTGGCGGCAGCCCCAGCATTTT
CDR3 protein: CASSDGGWRQPQHF
V gene: TRBV6-1
J gene: TRBJ1-5
D gene: .

CDR3 DNA: TGTGCCAGCAGCTTTCTCAACAGGGGCCCCGAAGTAGTCCCTGAAGCTTTCTTT
CDR3 protein: CASSFLNRGPEVVPEAFF
V gene: TRBV5-6
J gene: TRBJ1-1
D gene: TRBD1

CDR3 DNA: TGTGCCAGCAGCGTTGGACAGGGGTTCGGTGGCTACACCTTC
CDR3 protein: CASSVGQGFGGYTF
V gene: TRBV6-1
J gene: TRBJ1-2
D gene: TRBD1

CDR3 DNA: TGTGCCAGCAGTGAAGGGGGAGGACAGGGGCTCGACCGGACTGAAGCTTTCTTT
CDR3 protein: CASSEGGGQGLDRTEAFF
V gene: TRBV6-1
J gene: TRBJ1-1
D gene: TRBD1

CDR3 DNA: TGTGCCAGCTCACCAGGGACAGGACATACTGAAGCTTTCTTT
CDR3 protein: CASSPGTGHTEAFF
V gene: TRBV18
J gene: TRBJ1-1
D gene: TRBD1

CDR3 DNA: TGTGCCAGCAGCGTAGCTCTACAGGGTGAAGCTTTCTTT
CDR3 protein: CASSVALQGEAFF
V gene: TRBV9
J gene: TRBJ1-1
D gene: .

CDR3 DNA: TGTGCCAGCAGCCCAACCACCAGGGTCACTGAAGCTTTCTTT
CDR3 protein: CASSPTTRVTEAFF
V gene: TRBV6-5
J gene: TRBJ1-1
D gene: .

CDR3 DNA: TGTGCCAGCAGCTCTGGGACAGCTTCCTACGAGCAGTACTTC
CDR3 protein: CASSSGTASYEQYF
V gene: TRBV7-2
J gene: TRBJ2-7
D gene: TRBD1

CDR3 DNA: TGTGCCAGCAGTGAAGGGCCCAGCTCCTACGAGCAGTACTTC
CDR3 protein: CASSEGPSSYEQYF
V gene: TRBV6-1
J gene: TRBJ2-7
D gene: .

CDR3 DNA: TGTGCCAGCAGCCAAACTATGACGGGAGGAAACACCATATATTTT
CDR3 protein: CASSQTMTGGNTIYF
V gene: TRBV5-6
J gene: TRBJ1-3
D gene: .

CDR3 DNA: TGCGCCAGCAGAGAGGGACAGTATAATTCACCCCTCCACTTT
CDR3 protein: CASREGQYNSPLHF
V gene: TRBV10-2
J gene: TRBJ1-6
D gene: TRBD1

CDR3 DNA: TGCAGCGCCTCAGGGACAGGGCCAGGAAATGGCTACACCTTC
CDR3 protein: CSASGTGPGNGYTF
V gene: TRBV29-1
J gene: TRBJ1-2
D gene: TRBD1

CDR3 DNA: TGCAGTGTGACAGGGAAGGAGACCCAGTACTTC
CDR3 protein: CSVTGKETQYF
V gene: TRBV20-1
J gene: TRBJ2-5
D gene: TRBD1

CDR3 DNA: TGTGCCAGCAGTGAGACTAGCGCCACCTCGACCACGCAGTATTTT
CDR3 protein: CASSETSATSTTQYF
V gene: TRBV6-1
J gene: TRBJ2-3
D gene: TRBD2

CDR3 DNA: TGTGCCAGCAGTTTACTAGGAGCCTACGAGCAGTACTTC
CDR3 protein: CASSLLGAYEQYF
V gene: TRBV6-1
J gene: TRBJ2-7
D gene: .

CDR3 DNA: TGTGCCAGCTCAGGAAGTTATCAGGGTGGTGGTTCACCCCTCCACTTT
CDR3 protein: CASSGSYQGGGSPLHF
V gene: TRBV18
J gene: TRBJ1-6
D gene: .

CDR3 DNA: TGTGCCAGCAGAATTAGCGGGGGGAGGTCGGAGACCCAGTACTTC
CDR3 protein: CASRISGGRSETQYF
V gene: TRBV2
J gene: TRBJ2-5
D gene: TRBD2

CDR3 DNA: TGTGCCAGCAGTAAACAGGGAGTCAGCAATCAGCCCCAGCATTTT
CDR3 protein: CASSKQGVSNQPQHF
V gene: TRBV2
J gene: TRBJ1-5
D gene: .

CDR3 DNA: TGTGCCAGCAGCTCGCCGGGGAGGGGGGAAAAACTGTTTTTT
CDR3 protein: CASSSPGRGEKLFF
V gene: TRBV7-6
J gene: TRBJ1-4
D gene: .

CDR3 DNA: TGTGCCTGGAGCTCAAGGTGGGGACAGGGAGGGCAGCCCCAGCATTTT
CDR3 protein: CAWSSRWGQGGQPQHF
V gene: TRBV30
J gene: TRBJ1-5
D gene: TRBD1

CDR3 DNA: TGTGCCAGCAGCTTAACGAGGGGGCTAGCGGGAATAGAGACCCAGTACTTC
CDR3 protein: CASSLTRGLAGIETQYF
V gene: TRBV7-3
J gene: TRBJ2-5
D gene: TRBD2

CDR3 DNA: TGTGCCAGCAGTTCATCAGGGGCTGGAAACACCATATATTTT
CDR3 protein: CASSSSGAGNTIYF
V gene: TRBV28
J gene: TRBJ1-3
D gene: .

CDR3 DNA: TGTGCCAGCAGAGACAGGGGGCCTGAAGCTTTCTTT
CDR3 protein: CASRDRGPEAFF
V gene: TRBV28
J gene: TRBJ1-1
D gene: TRBD1

CDR3 DNA: TGTGCCAGTAGGGGACAGGTGAACACTGAAGCTTTCTTT
CDR3 protein: CASRGQVNTEAFF
V gene: TRBV19
J gene: TRBJ1-1
D gene: TRBD1

CDR3 DNA: TGTGCCAGCAGTGACCTGACTAGCGTGGGCAATGAGCAGTTCTTC
CDR3 protein: CASSDLTSVGNEQFF
V gene: TRBV2
J gene: TRBJ2-1
D gene: TRBD2

CDR3 DNA: TGTGCCAGAGCGGAAGGTCGCTCTTTCCCGGGAAACACCATATATTTT
CDR3 protein: CARAEGRSFPGNTIYF
V gene: TRBV5-3
J gene: TRBJ1-3
D gene: .

CDR3 DNA: TGCGCCAGCAGCGGGGGCCAGGGCTATGGCTACACCTTC
CDR3 protein: CASSGGQGYGYTF
V gene: TRBV5-1
J gene: TRBJ1-2
D gene: .

CDR3 DNA: TGTGCCAGCAGTTCCGGACAGGCGGAGACCCAGTACTTC
CDR3 protein: CASSSGQAETQYF
V gene: TRBV7-2
J gene: TRBJ2-5
D gene: TRBD1

CDR3 DNA: TGTGCCAGCAGACAGGGGCACACTGAAGCTTTCTTT
CDR3 protein: CASRQGHTEAFF
V gene: TRBV6-5
J gene: TRBJ1-1
D gene: TRBD1

CDR3 DNA: TGCGCCAGCAGCATTGACAGGGAAGTGAACTATGGCTACACCTTC
CDR3 protein: CASSIDREVNYGYTF
V gene: TRBV5-1
J gene: TRBJ1-2
D gene: TRBD1

CDR3 DNA: TGTGCCAGCAGCTTAGGCCTACAACAGGGGGCTGGCGCTTTCTTT
CDR3 protein: CASSLGLQQGAGAFF
V gene: TRBV11-2
J gene: TRBJ1-1
D gene: TRBD1